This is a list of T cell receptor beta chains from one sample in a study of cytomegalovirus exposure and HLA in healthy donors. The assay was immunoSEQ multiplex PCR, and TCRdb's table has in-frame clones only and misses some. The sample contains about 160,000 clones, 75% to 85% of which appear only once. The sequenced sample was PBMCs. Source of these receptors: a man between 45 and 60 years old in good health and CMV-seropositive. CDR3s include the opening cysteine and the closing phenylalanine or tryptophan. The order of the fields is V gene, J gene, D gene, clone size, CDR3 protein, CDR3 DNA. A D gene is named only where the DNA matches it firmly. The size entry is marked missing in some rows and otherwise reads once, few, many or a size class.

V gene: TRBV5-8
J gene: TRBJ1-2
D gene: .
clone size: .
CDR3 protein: CASSPGDIANGYTF
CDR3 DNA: TGTGCCAGCAGCCCCGGGGACATCGCTAATGGCTACACCTTC

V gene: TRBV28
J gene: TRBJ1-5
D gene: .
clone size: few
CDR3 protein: CASSFLQGGSQPQHF
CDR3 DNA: TGTGCCAGCAGTTTTTTACAGGGAGGGAGTCAGCCCCAGCATTTT

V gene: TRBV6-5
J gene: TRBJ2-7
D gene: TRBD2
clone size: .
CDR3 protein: CASSYGLAGGYEQYF
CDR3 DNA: TGTGCCAGCAGTTACGGGCTAGCGGGAGGTTACGAGCAGTACTTC

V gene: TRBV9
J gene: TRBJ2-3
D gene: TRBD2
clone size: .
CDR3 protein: CASSRASGRTDTQYF
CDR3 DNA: TGTGCCAGCAGCCGGGCTAGCGGGAGAACAGATACGCAGTATTTT

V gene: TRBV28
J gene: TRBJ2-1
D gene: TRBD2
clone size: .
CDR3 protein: CASSYLAGAYNEQFF
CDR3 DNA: TGTGCCAGCAGTTATCTGGCGGGAGCATACAATGAGCAGTTCTTC

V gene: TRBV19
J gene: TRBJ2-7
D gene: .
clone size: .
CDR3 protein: CASSAAGYYEQYF
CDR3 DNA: TGTGCCAGTAGTGCGGCGGGATACTACGAGCAGTACTTC

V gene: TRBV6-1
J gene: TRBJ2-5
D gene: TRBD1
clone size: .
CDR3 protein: CASSEKRKGATQYF
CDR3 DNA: TGTGCCAGCAGTGAAAAGCGGAAGGGGGCGACCCAGTACTTC

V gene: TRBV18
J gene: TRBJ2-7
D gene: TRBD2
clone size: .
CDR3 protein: CASSPRAGGRDEQYF
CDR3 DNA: TGTGCCAGCTCACCACGAGCGGGGGGCCGGGACGAGCAGTACTTC

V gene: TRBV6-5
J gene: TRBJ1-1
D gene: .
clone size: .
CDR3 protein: CASSYSSGVLNTEAFF
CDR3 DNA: TGTGCCAGCAGTTACTCGAGCGGGGTTCTTAACACTGAAGCTTTCTTT

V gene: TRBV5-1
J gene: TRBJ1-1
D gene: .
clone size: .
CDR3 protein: CASSFIGITEAFF
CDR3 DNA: TGCGCCAGCAGCTTTATCGGTATCACTGAAGCTTTCTTT

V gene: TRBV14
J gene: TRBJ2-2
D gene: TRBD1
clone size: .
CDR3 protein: CASSHVTGTGNTGELFF
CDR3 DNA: TGTGCCAGCAGCCATGTTACCGGGACAGGGAACACCGGGGAGCTGTTTTTT

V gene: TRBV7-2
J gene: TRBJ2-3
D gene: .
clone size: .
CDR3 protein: CASSLERVGTDTQYF
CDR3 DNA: TGTGCCAGCAGCTTAGAGCGGGTCGGCACAGATACGCAGTATTTT

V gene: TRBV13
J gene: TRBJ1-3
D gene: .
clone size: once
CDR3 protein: CASSLGTDSGNTIYF
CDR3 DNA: TGTGCCAGCAGCTTAGGGACAGACTCTGGAAACACCATATATTTT

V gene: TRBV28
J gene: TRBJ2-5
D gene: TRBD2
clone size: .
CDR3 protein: CASSPSGGWGTQYF
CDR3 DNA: TGTGCCAGCAGTCCGAGCGGGGGATGGGGGACCCAGTACTTC

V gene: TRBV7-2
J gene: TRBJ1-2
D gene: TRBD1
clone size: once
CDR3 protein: CASSPGTGGGFPSGGYTF
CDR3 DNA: TGTGCCAGCAGCCCGGGGACAGGGGGCGGTTTTCCCTCCGGTGGCTACACCTTC

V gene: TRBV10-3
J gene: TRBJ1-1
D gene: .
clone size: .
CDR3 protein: CAISEGQRNTEAFF
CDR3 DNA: TGTGCCATCAGTGAGGGACAACGGAACACTGAAGCTTTCTTT

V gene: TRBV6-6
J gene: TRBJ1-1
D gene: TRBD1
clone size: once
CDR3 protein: CASSFPGQGTAEAFF
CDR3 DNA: TGTGCCAGCAGTTTCCCGGGACAGGGAACCGCTGAAGCTTTCTTT